The entry that follows covers one T cell receptor beta chain sequence. The entry originates in a study of blood T cell repertoires in COVID-19. Clones were sequenced by immunoSEQ multiplex PCR, and TCRdb holds only the in-frame ones, with some missing. The sample consists of 150,000 to 200,000 clones, over 75% of them appearing once. The germline V gene has CDR1 MNHEY and CDR2 SVGEGT. V lost 5 bases to trimming and J lost 5 bases, with 6 bases between them. The CDR3 length is 11 residues. The sequenced material came from PBMCs or T cells enriched from blood (not recorded which). This TCR came from a human donor with acute COVID-19. The donor label of this sample is uncertain. The V call is TRBV6-2 or TRBV6-3, the J call TRBJ1-1; D possibly corresponds to TRBD1 (5 bases). Here the CDR3 reads CASSGGTEAFF. The DNA of the CDR3 is TGTGCCAGCAGTGGGGGGACTGAAGCTTTCTTT.